This T cell receptor beta chain comes out of a study of blood T cell repertoires in COVID-19. At the level of the study: Collection of acute and convalescent COVID-19 samples took place in the United States, Italy and Spain.

Data came from immunoSEQ multiplex PCR; TCRdb stores just in-frame clones and leaves some out. The table has some 64,000 clones, around three quarters seen once. CDR1 and CDR2 from the germline V gene are SEHNR and FQNEAQ (reference sequence). The CDR3 spans 15 residues. V dropped 5 bases and J dropped 7 bases, with 17 bases sitting between them. The TCR was taken from a human donor in a cohort sampled during active COVID-19. Sequencing used peripheral blood. The rearrangement uses TRBV7-9 and TRBJ1-4, with D tentatively TRBD1 (5 bases). CDR3 protein: CASSPRGRAGEKLFF. Here the CDR3 DNA reads TGTGCCAGCAGCCCCCGGGGGAGGGCCGGTGAAAAACTGTTTTTT.